Sequencing of this T cell receptor beta chain was carried out in a study of control samples from healthy donors and cancer patients (dated by TCRdb to 2018 to 2020). Between the V and J ends, shortened by 8 bases and 0 bases respectively, the junction contains 8 bases. The CDR3 runs 13 residues from the cysteine to the phenylalanine. The CDR3 DNA has 39 bases and is translated from base 1. CDR1 and CDR2 are drawn from the germline V gene (reference sequence): LNHDA, SQIVND. The method behind the library was the immunoSEQ multiplex PCR assay. As stored in TCRdb, this immuneACCESS dataset retains in-frame rearrangements with V and J assigned. A fraction of the clones does not appear; measured against another copy, unresolved V genes explain less than half of the discrepancy, and the remainder lacks a known reason. Counted in this sample were around 19,000 clones; roughly 84% of them appeared once. The top ten hold about 29% of the sample.

Details on this clone: Its antigen remains undetermined. Qualities for individual bases were not recorded, and no much larger clone is one base off.

The specimen sequenced was PBMCs. The TCR comes from a woman aged 70-85 years with lung cancer. The sequence joins TRBV19 to TRBJ1-3; no D gene is confidently identified. The bases are TGTGCCAGTCGGGTGCGCTCTGGAAACACCATATATTTT. Its translation reads: CASRVRSGNTIYF. Here the CDR3 is joined to the reference TRBV19 and TRBJ1-3 genes, and the full variable domain is: DGGITQSPKYLFRKEGQNVTLSCEQNLNHDAMYWYRQDPGQGLRLIYYSQIVNDFQKGDIAEGYSVSREKKESFPLTVTSAQKNPTAFYLCASRVRSGNTIYFGEGSWLTVV.